This T cell receptor (beta chain) was captured by sequencing in a study of cytomegalovirus exposure and HLA in healthy donors. With 60 Vbeta and 13 Jbeta primers, the PCR was carried out. Repertoires were generated with immunoSEQ multiplex PCR, while TCRdb's copy carries only in-frame clones and drops some. The sample table includes 85,000 to 110,000 clones. The sample taken for sequencing was PBMCs. The clonotype comes from a man in his forties in good health and CMV-seronegative.

As DNA, the CDR3 is TGTGCCAGCAGTAGAGATTACGGGACAGATACGCAGTATTTT. It specifies CASSRDYGTDTQYF. The chain employs TRBV2 and TRBJ2-3; D remains ambiguous. Germline values: CDR1 SNHLY, CDR2 FYNNEI. Trimming removed 5 bases from V and 3 bases from J, with 12 bases in between. The CDR3 covers 14 residues.